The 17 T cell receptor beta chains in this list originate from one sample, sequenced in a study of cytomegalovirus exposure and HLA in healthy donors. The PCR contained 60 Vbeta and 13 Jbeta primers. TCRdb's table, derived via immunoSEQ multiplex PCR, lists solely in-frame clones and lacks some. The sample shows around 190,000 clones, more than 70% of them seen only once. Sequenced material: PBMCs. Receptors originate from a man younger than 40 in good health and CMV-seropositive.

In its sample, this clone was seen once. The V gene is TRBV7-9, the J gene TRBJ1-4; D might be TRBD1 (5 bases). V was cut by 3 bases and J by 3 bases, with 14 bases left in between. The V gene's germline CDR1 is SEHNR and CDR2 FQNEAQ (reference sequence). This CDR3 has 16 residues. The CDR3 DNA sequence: TGTGCCAGCAGCTTGGGCCAGGGTCTAGCTAATGAAAAACTGTTTTTT. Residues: CASSLGQGLANEKLFF.

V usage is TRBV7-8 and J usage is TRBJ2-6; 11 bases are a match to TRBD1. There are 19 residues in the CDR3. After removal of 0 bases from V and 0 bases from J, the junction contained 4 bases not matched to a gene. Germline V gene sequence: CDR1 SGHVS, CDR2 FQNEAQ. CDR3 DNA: TGTGCCAGCAGCTTAGCGTTCGGGACAGGGGGCTCTGGGGCCAACGTCCTGACTTTC. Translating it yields CASSLAFGTGGSGANVLTF.

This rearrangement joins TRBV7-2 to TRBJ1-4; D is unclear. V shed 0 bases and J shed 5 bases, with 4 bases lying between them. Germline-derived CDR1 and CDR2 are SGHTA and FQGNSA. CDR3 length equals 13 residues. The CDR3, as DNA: TGTGCCAGCAGCTTAGCATTAAATGAAAAACTGTTTTTT. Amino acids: CASSLALNEKLFF. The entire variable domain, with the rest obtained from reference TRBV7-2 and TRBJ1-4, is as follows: GAGVSQSPSNKVTEKGKDVELRCDPISGHTALYWYRQSLGQGLEFLIYFQGNSAPDKSGLPSDRFSAERTGGSVSTLTIQRTQQEDSAVYLCASSLALNEKLFFGSGTQLSVL.

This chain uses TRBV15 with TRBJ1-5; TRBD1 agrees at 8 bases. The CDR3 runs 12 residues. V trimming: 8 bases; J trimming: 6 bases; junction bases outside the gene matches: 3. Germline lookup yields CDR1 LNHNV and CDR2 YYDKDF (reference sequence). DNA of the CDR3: TGTGCCACCTCGGACAGGGCTCAGCCCCAGCATTTT. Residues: CATSDRAQPQHF.

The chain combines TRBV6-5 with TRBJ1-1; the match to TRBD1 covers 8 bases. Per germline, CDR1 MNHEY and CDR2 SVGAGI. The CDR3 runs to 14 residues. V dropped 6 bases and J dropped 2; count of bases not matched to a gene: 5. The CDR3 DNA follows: TGTGCCAGCAGCTTCGACAGGGGAAACACTGAAGCTTTCTTT. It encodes CASSFDRGNTEAFF.

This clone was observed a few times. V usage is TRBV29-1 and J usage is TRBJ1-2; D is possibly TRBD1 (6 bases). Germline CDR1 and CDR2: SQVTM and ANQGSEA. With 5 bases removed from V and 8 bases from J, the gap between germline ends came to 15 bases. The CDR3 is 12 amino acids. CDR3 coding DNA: TGCAGCGTTCAGGGGCCGGAGCCGGGCTACACCTTC. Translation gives CSVQGPEPGYTF.

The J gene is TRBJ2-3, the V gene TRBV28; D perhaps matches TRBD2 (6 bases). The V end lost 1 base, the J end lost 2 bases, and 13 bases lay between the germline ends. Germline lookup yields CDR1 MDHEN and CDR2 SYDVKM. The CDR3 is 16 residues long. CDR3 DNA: TGTGCCAGCAGTTTATCCCCTACGGGGGACACAGATACGCAGTATTTT. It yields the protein CASSLSPTGDTDTQYF.

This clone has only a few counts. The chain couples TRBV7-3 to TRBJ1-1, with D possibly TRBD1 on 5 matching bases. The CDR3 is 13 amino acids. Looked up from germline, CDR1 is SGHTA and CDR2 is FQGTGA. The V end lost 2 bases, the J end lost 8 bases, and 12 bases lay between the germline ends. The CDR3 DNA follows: TGTGCCAGCAGCTTAGGCTCCGCAGGGGAAGCTTTCTTT. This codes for CASSLGSAGEAFF.

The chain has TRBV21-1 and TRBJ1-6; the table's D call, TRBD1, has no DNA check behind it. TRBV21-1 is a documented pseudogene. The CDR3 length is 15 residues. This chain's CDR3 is CASSKVAGANSPLHF. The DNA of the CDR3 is TGTGCCAGCAGCAAAGTGGCAGGGGCTAATTCACCCCTCCACTTT.

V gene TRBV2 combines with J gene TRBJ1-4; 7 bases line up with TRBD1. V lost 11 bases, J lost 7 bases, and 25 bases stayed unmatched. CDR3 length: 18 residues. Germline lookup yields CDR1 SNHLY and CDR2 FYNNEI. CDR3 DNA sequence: TGTGCCGGGAGCCGTTCGGGACAGATGGGTCTCCGTCCTGAAAAACTGTTTTTT. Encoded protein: CAGSRSGQMGLRPEKLFF.

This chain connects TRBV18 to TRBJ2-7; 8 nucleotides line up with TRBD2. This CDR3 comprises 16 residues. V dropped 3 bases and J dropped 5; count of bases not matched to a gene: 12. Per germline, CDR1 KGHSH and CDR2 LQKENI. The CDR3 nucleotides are TGTGCCAGCTCACCCCCGTCTGGCGGGAGGAGCAACGAGCAGTACTTC. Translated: CASSPPSGGRSNEQYF.

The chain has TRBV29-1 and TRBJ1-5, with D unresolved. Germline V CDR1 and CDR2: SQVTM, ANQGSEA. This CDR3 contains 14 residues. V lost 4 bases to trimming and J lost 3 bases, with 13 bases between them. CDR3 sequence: CSVGGHDVNQPQHF. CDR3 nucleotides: TGCAGCGTTGGCGGCCACGATGTCAATCAGCCCCAGCATTTT.

The CDR3 region is CASSLGQGTEKLFF. In DNA, the CDR3 is TGCGCCAGCAGTTTGGGACAGGGGACTGAAAAACTGTTTTTT. This chain links TRBV10-2 with TRBJ1-4; 10 bases map to TRBD1. Germline lookup yields CDR1 WSHSY and CDR2 SAAADI. V was clipped by 5 bases and J by 7 bases; unmatched bases: 4. There are 14 residues in the CDR3.

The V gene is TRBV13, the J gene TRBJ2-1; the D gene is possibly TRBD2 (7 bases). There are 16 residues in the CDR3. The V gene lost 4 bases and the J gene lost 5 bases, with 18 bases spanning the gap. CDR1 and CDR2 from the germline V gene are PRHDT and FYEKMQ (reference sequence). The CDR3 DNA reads TGTGCCAGCAGCTCCTCCGAGGGGGGGTTAAACAATGAGCAGTTCTTC. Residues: CASSSSEGGLNNEQFF.

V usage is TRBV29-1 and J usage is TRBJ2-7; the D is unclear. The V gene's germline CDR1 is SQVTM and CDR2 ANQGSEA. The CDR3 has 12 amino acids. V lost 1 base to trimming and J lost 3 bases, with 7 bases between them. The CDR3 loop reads CSVEVNGYEQYF. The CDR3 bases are TGCAGCGTTGAAGTTAACGGCTACGAGCAGTACTTC.

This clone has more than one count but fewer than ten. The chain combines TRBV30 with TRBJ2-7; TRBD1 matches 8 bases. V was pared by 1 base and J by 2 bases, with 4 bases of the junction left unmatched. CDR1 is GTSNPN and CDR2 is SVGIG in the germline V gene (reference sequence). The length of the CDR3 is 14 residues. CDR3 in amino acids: CAWSAPGGPYEQYF. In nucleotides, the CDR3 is TGTGCCTGGAGTGCTCCAGGGGGCCCCTACGAGCAGTACTTC. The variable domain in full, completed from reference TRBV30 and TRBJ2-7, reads SQTIHQWPATLVQPVGSPLSLECTVEGTSNPNLYWYRQAAGRGLQLLFYSVGIGQISSEVPQNLSASRPQDRQFILSSKKLLLSDSGFYLCAWSAPGGPYEQYFGPGTRLTVT.

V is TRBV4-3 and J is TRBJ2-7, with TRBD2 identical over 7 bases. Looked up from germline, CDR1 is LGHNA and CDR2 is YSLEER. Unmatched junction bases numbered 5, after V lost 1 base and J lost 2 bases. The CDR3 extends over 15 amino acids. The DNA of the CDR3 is TGCGCCAGCAGCCAAGCGAGCGGGACCGCCTACGAGCAGTACTTC. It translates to CASSQASGTAYEQYF.